The following is a T cell receptor (beta chain) sequence with its context. Libraries were prepared by immunoSEQ multiplex PCR; TCRdb keeps only in-frame clonotypes and omits some of them. The table shows nearly 2 million clones, with around 96% occurring only once. The CDR3 totals 15 residues. V was shortened by 4 bases and J by 4 bases, with 15 bases between the two germline ends. Germline V gene sequence: CDR1 SGHRS, CDR2 YFSETQ. This entry belongs to a study of shared clonotypes between healthy human individuals. Cells designated naive CD8 were CD45RO-negative and were positively selected for CCR7, with terminally differentiated effector memory CD45RA+ cells excluded.

Sequences were obtained from naive CD8+ T cells sorted from blood. This chain uses TRBV5-1 with TRBJ2-1; tentatively, D is TRBD2 (7 bases). This TCR was recovered from a young man in good health. The CDR3 reads CASSVRGGVYNEQFF. In DNA form, the CDR3 reads TGCGCCAGCAGCGTCAGGGGAGGGGTGTACAATGAGCAGTTCTTC.